What follows is one T cell receptor (beta chain) and its context. The germline gives CDR1 SEHNR, CDR2 FQNEAQ (reference sequence). V gave up 4 bases and J gave up 13 bases; unmatched junction bases: 10. The CDR3 spans 13 residues. The data stem from a study of beta chain features in type 1 diabetes. All of the isolated RNA was reverse transcribed, so expressed TCRB transcripts were sequenced. Profiled with immunoSEQ multiplex PCR; TCRdb holds only in-frame clones, not every one. The top ten hold under 0.055% of the sample, which has 300,000 to 350,000 clones, around 20% seen once. The sequenced material came from naive CD4+ T cells from blood. The TCR comes from a woman aged 18-29 years in good health. This chain connects TRBV7-9 to TRBJ1-1; 9 bases align to TRBD1. The CDR3 sequence is CASSSQTGGNGFF. The CDR3 nucleotides read TGTGCCAGCAGCTCCCAGACAGGGGGTAATGGTTTCTTT.